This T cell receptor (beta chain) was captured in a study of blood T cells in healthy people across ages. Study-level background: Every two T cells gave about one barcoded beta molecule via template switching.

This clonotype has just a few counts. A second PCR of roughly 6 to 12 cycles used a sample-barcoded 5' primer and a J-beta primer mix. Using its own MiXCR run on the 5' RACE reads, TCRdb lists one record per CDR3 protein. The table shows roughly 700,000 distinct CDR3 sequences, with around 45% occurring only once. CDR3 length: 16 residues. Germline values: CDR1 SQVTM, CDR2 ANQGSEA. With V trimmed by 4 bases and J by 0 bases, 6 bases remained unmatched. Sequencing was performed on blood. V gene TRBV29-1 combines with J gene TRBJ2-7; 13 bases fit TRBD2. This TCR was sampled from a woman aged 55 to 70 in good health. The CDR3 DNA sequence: TGCAGCGTTGGAGGACTAGCGGGAGTATTCTCCTACGAGCAGTACTTC. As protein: CSVGGLAGVFSYEQYF.